This T cell receptor beta chain was found in a study of T-cell reconstitution after alpha-beta-depleted transplantation in children. Study-level results: Surviving recipient T cells and thymic progenitors produced the high day-60 TCRbeta diversity seen in some patients.

As it was prepared, the TCRbeta library received unique molecular identifiers. TCRdb itself ran the PCR reads through MiXCR, one entry per CDR3 protein. The table has around 960,000 distinct CDR3 sequences, less than 30% seen once. Concerning this clonotype itself: What it recognizes is unknown.

The CDR3 totals 14 residues. Germline CDR1 is DFQATT and CDR2 is SNEGSKA (reference sequence). Trimming removed 2 bases at V and 4 bases at J, with 12 bases between. This sequence originates from a boy in the first two years of life who had a stem cell transplant for SCID, so the T cells may come from the graft donor. This specimen consisted of PBMCs, mostly from graft donor cells, obtained 360 days after TCRalphabeta/CD19-depleted stem cell transplant. This chain connects TRBV20-1 to TRBJ2-1, with D unclear. The chain's CDR3 is CSARSADQYNEQFF. The DNA for the CDR3 is TGCAGTGCTAGATCCGCGGACCAGTACAATGAGCAGTTCTTC.